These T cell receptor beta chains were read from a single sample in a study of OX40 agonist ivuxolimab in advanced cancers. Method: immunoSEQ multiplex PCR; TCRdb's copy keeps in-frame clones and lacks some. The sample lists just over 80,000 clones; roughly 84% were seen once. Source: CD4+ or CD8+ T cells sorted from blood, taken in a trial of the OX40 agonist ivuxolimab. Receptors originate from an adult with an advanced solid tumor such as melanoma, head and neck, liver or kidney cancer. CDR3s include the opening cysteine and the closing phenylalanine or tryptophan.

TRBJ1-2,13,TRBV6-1,CASSEAKNYGYTF
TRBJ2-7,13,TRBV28,CASSSTQTSAAFF
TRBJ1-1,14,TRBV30,CAWSIPYMNTEAFF
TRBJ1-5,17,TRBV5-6,CASSSGTGAPSNQPQHF
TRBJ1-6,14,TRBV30,CAWSRGDRNSPLHF
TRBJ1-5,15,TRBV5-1,CASSLTSGSNQPQHF
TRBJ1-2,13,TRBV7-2,CASSLYRDDGYTF
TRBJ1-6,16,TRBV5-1,CASSLWAGVNNSPLHF
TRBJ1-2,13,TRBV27,CASSFRGRYGYTF
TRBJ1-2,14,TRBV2,CASSGGGLYYGYTF
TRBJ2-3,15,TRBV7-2,CASRRTSLSTDTQYF
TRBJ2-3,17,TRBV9,CASSTKWITGGADTQYF
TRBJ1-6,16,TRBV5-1,CASSAVSGTGNSPLHF
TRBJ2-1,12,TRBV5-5,CASSLPNNEQFF
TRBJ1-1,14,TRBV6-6,CASRATGVYTEAFF
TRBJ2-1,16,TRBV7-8,CASSRTGLAAMNEQFF
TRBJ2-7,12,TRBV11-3,CASSPYLGEQYF
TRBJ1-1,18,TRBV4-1,CASSQDLLSTAMNTEAFF
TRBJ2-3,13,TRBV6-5,CASSYDPTDTQYF
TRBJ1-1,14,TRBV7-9,CASSLILGQSEAFF
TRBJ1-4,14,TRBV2,CANDVDGGGEKLFF
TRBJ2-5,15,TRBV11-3,CASSEGLGGKETQYF
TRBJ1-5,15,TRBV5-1,CASSAGTGVNQPQHF